The 29 T cell receptor beta chains below were found in one sample sequenced in a study of blood T cell repertoires in COVID-19. TCRdb keeps only in-frame clones here, not all; method: immunoSEQ multiplex PCR. The sample comprises about 78,000 clones, roughly 84% of which are singletons, and 3.5% rests with the top ten. The material sequenced was peripheral blood. These receptors were taken from a man aged 45-65 years with acute or convalescent COVID-19.

This chain uses TRBV6-2 or TRBV6-3 with TRBJ1-1, with D possibly matching TRBD1 (5 bases). CDR1 MNHEY and CDR2 SVGEGT come from the germline V gene. The CDR3 length is 16 residues. V was shortened by 0 bases and J by 4 bases, with 15 bases between the two germline ends. The CDR3 DNA sequence: TGTGCCAGCAGTTACTCGTCGGGCAGGGTGGGCACTGAAGCTTTCTTT. It translates to CASSYSSGRVGTEAFF.

The rearrangement joins TRBV18 to TRBJ1-2; tentative D call: TRBD1 (5 bases). The CDR3 is 13 amino acids. V was cut by 0 bases and J by 6 bases, with 8 bases left in between. Germline loops: CDR1 KGHSH, CDR2 LQKENI. The CDR3 here is CASSPPVRDGYTF. The CDR3, as DNA: TGTGCCAGCTCACCACCCGTCAGGGATGGCTACACCTTC. Full variable domain (outside the CDR3, taken from reference TRBV18 and TRBJ1-2): NAGVMQNPRHLVRRRGQEARLRCSPMKGHSHVYWYRQLPEEGLKFMVYLQKENIIDESGMPKERFSAEFPKEGPSILRIQQVVRGDSAAYFCASSPPVRDGYTFGSGTRLTVV.

The chain joins TRBV19 to TRBJ1-3, with 11 bases lining up with TRBD1. This CDR3 is 16 amino acids long. The germline V gene has CDR1 LNHDA and CDR2 SQIVND (reference sequence). The J segment lost 2 bases and the V segment lost 7 bases, leaving 7 bases of the junction unmatched. In nucleotides, the CDR3 is TGTGCCAGTAACCCCGGACAGGGGGCCACTGGAAACACCATATATTTT. The encoded protein is CASNPGQGATGNTIYF.

The rearrangement joins TRBV7-9 to TRBJ1-5, with 7 bases matching TRBD1. Germline V gives CDR1 SEHNR, CDR2 FQNEAQ (reference sequence). Trimming cost V 1 base and J 4 bases; bases outside gene matches: 1. The CDR3 is made up of 14 amino acids. The CDR3 loop reads CASSLVGQNQPQHF. The DNA of the CDR3 is TGTGCCAGCAGCTTAGTGGGACAGAATCAGCCCCAGCATTTT.

V gene TRBV6-1 combines with J gene TRBJ1-4; 7 positions match TRBD1. The CDR3 contains 13 residues. Germline loops: CDR1 MNHNS, CDR2 SASEGT. V dropped 2 bases and J dropped 7; count of bases not matched to a gene: 1. The CDR3 sequence is CASSEQGGEKLFF. CDR3 nucleotide sequence: TGTGCCAGCAGTGAACAGGGGGGTGAAAAACTGTTTTTT.

The chain links TRBV2 to TRBJ2-5; no reliable D call. The germline gives CDR1 SNHLY, CDR2 FYNNEI. The CDR3 loop spans 12 amino acids. Trimming removed 3 bases from V and 7 bases from J, with 9 bases in between. The CDR3 spells CASSDPTGTQYF. CDR3 nucleotide sequence: TGTGCCAGCAGTGATCCCACGGGGACCCAGTACTTC.

This chain connects TRBV27 to TRBJ2-7; weak D call: TRBD1 (6 bases). The CDR3 sequence is 13 residues long. Germline CDR1 is MNHEY and CDR2 is SMNVEV (reference sequence). Trimming pared 4 bases from V and 1 base from J, leaving 8 bases between. CDR3 residues: CASSWTVSYEQYF. For the CDR3, the DNA is TGTGCCAGCAGTTGGACAGTTTCCTACGAGCAGTACTTC.

The chain joins TRBV19 to TRBJ1-4; a possible D gene is TRBD1 (5 bases). The CDR3 is made up of 14 amino acids. V lost 5 bases and J lost 5, with 12 bases in between. Germline V CDR1 and CDR2: LNHDA, SQIVND (reference sequence). For the CDR3, the DNA is TGTGCCAGTAGTGCAGACAGAAGAAATGAAAAACTGTTTTTT. Its translation: CASSADRRNEKLFF.

This rearrangement joins TRBV7-2 to TRBJ1-2; D is undetermined. This CDR3 has 13 amino acids. Germline CDR1 reads SGHTA; CDR2 reads FQGNSA. The V gene lost 7 bases and the J gene lost 4 bases, with 13 bases spanning the gap. CDR3 amino acids: CASKNPLVYGYTF. The CDR3 DNA follows: TGTGCCAGCAAGAATCCGTTAGTCTATGGCTACACCTTC. The variable domain in full, completed from reference TRBV7-2 and TRBJ1-2, reads GAGVSQSPSNKVTEKGKDVELRCDPISGHTALYWYRQSLGQGLEFLIYFQGNSAPDKSGLPSDRFSAERTGGSVSTLTIQRTQQEDSAVYLCASKNPLVYGYTFGSGTRLTVV.

The gene calls are TRBV4-1 and TRBJ2-1; TRBD2 matches 13 bases. The ends lost 1 base at V and 0 bases at J; junction bases unmatched: 9. Germline values: CDR1 MGHRA, CDR2 YSYEKL. The CDR3 totals 20 residues. The CDR3 DNA is TGCGCCAGCAGCCAAGCTGTACTAGCGGGGGGGCCCAGCTCCTACAATGAGCAGTTCTTC. Its translation is CASSQAVLAGGPSSYNEQFF.

The chain combines TRBV5-1 with TRBJ2-2; 8 positions match TRBD1. Trimming at V came to 1 base and at J to 1 base, leaving 9 bases not matched to a gene. The CDR3 runs 18 residues. Per the germline V gene, CDR1 is SGHRS and CDR2 is YFSETQ. The CDR3 DNA reads TGCGCCAGCAGCTTGCGGAGGCAGGGGGCCGGGAACACCGGGGAGCTGTTTTTT. Its translation is CASSLRRQGAGNTGELFF.

This chain joins TRBV11-2 and TRBJ1-1, with no clear D. The CDR3 sequence is 15 residues long. V was clipped by 5 bases and J by 2 bases, with 15 bases between them. The V gene's germline CDR1 is SGHAT and CDR2 FQNNGV. CDR3 loop: CASSHPTVVNTEAFF. In nucleotides, the CDR3 is TGTGCCAGCAGCCACCCCACGGTTGTCAACACTGAAGCTTTCTTT.

This clone is a singleton in its sample. CDR3 sequence: CASSLPPGPYILTYNSPLHF. Written as DNA, the CDR3 is TGTGCCAGTAGTCTCCCCCCGGGTCCATACATCCTCACCTATAATTCACCCCTCCACTTT. The chain joins TRBV19 to TRBJ1-6; unclear D gene. CDR1 is LNHDA, CDR2 SQIVND, per germline (reference sequence). The CDR3 consists of 20 residues. The germline V and J ends were trimmed by 5 bases and 2 bases, with 25 bases remaining between them.

The chain has TRBV7-8 and TRBJ2-1; 10 nucleotides align to TRBD2. Germline CDR1 SGHVS, CDR2 FQNEAQ. The CDR3 is made up of 17 amino acids. The trim removed 5 bases at V and 7 bases at J, leaving 14 bases unmatched. CDR3 nucleotide sequence: TGTGCCAGCAGCGGTTTTACTAGCGGGAACGTTATGAATGAGCAGTTCTTC. This gives the protein CASSGFTSGNVMNEQFF.

CDR3 sequence reads: CASSPGQGKDEQFF. DNA for the CDR3: TGCGCCAGCAGCCCCGGACAGGGGAAAGATGAGCAGTTCTTC. The chain joins TRBV4-3 to TRBJ2-1, with 9 bases matching TRBD1. This CDR3 is built from 14 residues. Trimming at V came to 4 bases and at J to 8 bases, leaving 6 bases not matched to a gene. Germline CDR1 is LGHNA and CDR2 is YSLEER.

The CDR3 DNA follows: TGCGCCAGCAGCCAATTAGGACAGTCCTACGAGCAGTACTTC. Protein: CASSQLGQSYEQYF. V is TRBV4-1 and J is TRBJ2-7, with a possible D match to TRBD1 (6 bases). Trimming took off 2 bases at V and 1 base at J, with 9 bases between the two ends. The CDR3 covers 14 residues. Germline V lookup: CDR1 MGHRA, CDR2 YSYEKL.

The chain combines TRBV7-2 with TRBJ2-7; 8 bases fit TRBD1. The length of the CDR3 is 14 residues. The V gene end was trimmed by 5 bases and the J gene end by 3 bases; junction bases not matched to a gene: 6. The germline gives CDR1 SGHTA, CDR2 FQGNSA. For the CDR3, the DNA is TGTGCCAGCAGCCAGACAGGGGCGGACTACGAGCAGTACTTC. Translation: CASSQTGADYEQYF.

This clone turned up a few times. The chain carries TRBV19 and TRBJ2-2, with 9 bases matching TRBD1. The CDR3 contains 14 residues. The germline CDR1 and CDR2 sequences are LNHDA and SQIVND (reference sequence). V lost 6 bases and J lost 5; bases outside the gene matches: 4. The CDR3 sequence: CASRTGGGTGELFF. The CDR3, as DNA: TGTGCCAGTAGGACAGGGGGAGGAACCGGGGAGCTGTTTTTT.

This sequence joins TRBV5-4 and TRBJ2-7; TRBD2 is a possible D gene (7 bases). Trimming stripped 0 bases from V and 6 bases from J, with 25 bases between. This CDR3 contains 18 residues. Germline V CDR1 and CDR2: SGHNT, YYREEE (reference sequence). The CDR3 sequence: CASSLAQTFGGAQVEQYF. The CDR3 DNA reads TGTGCCAGCAGCTTGGCCCAAACGTTTGGGGGGGCGCAGGTCGAGCAGTACTTC.

This clone was seen a handful of times. The rearrangement joins TRBV14 to TRBJ2-7; TRBD2 is a possible D gene (6 bases). This CDR3 is built from 15 residues. Deletions cut 0 bases from V and 5 bases from J, with 14 bases between. The germline V gene has CDR1 SGHDN and CDR2 FVKESK. CDR3: CASSQETGSLHEQYF. CDR3 in DNA: TGTGCCAGCAGCCAAGAGACCGGGAGCCTCCACGAGCAGTACTTC. Full variable domain (missing parts from reference TRBV14 and TRBJ2-7): EAGVTQFPSHSVIEKGQTVTLRCDPISGHDNLYWYRRVMGKEIKFLLHFVKESKQDESGMPNNRFLAERTGGTYSTLKVQPAELEDSGVYFCASSQETGSLHEQYFGPGTRLTVT.

The rearrangement links TRBV9 to TRBJ1-2; D possibly corresponds to TRBD1 (5 bases). Germline V gene data show CDR1 as SGDLS and CDR2 as YYNGEE. The V end was cut by 0 bases, the J end by 8 bases, with 17 bases between. CDR3 length: 15 amino acids. The CDR3 is CASSVDAQGGGGYTF. The CDR3 bases are TGTGCCAGCAGCGTAGACGCCCAGGGTGGTGGAGGCTACACCTTC.

The V call is TRBV27, the J call TRBJ1-4; D gene ambiguous. Germline V gives CDR1 MNHEY, CDR2 SMNVEV (reference sequence). The V and J ends lost 7 bases and 0 bases respectively, with 15 bases between them. The CDR3 runs 16 residues. For the CDR3, the DNA is TGTGCCAGCAAAGTTTGGGGAGATGCAACTAATGAAAAACTGTTTTTT. This sequence encodes CASKVWGDATNEKLFF. Variable domain in full (rest from reference TRBV27 and TRBJ1-4): EAQVTQNPRYLITVTGKKLTVTCSQNMNHEYMSWYRQDPGLGLRQIYYSMNVEVTDKGDVPEGYKVSRKEKRNFPLILESPSPNQTSLYFCASKVWGDATNEKLFFGSGTQLSVL.

V gene TRBV6-2 or TRBV6-3 combines with J gene TRBJ2-7; D is possibly TRBD1 (5 bases). V gave up 5 bases and J gave up 2 bases, with 10 bases separating them. The length of the CDR3 is 13 residues. The germline CDR1 and CDR2 sequences are MNHEY and SVGEGT. CDR3 amino acids: CASSGHSAYEQYF. CDR3 bases: TGTGCCAGCAGTGGACATTCTGCCTACGAGCAGTACTTC.

The chain uses TRBV29-1 and TRBJ1-2; D not resolved. The CDR3 sequence is 11 residues long. The germline V gene has CDR1 SQVTM and CDR2 ANQGSEA. Trimming stripped 4 bases from V and 3 bases from J, with 6 bases between. CDR3 nucleotides: TGCAGCGTTGTGGACTACTATGGCTACACCTTC. Protein sequence: CSVVDYYGYTF.

J is TRBJ1-1 and V is TRBV28; TRBD1 is a possible D gene (5 bases). Germline values: CDR1 MDHEN, CDR2 SYDVKM. Trimming removed 8 bases from V and 5 bases from J, with 18 bases in between. The length of the CDR3 is 14 residues. CDR3 in amino acids: CASSAAQGRTEAFF. The CDR3 bases are TGTGCCAGCTCCGCGGCTCAGGGTCGAACTGAAGCTTTCTTT.

The rearrangement uses TRBV6-5 and TRBJ1-3; TRBD1 is a possible D gene (6 bases). Trimming cost V 4 bases and J 5 bases, with 18 bases left between them. There are 16 residues in the CDR3. The V gene's germline CDR1 is MNHEY and CDR2 SVGAGI. In DNA, the CDR3 is TGTGCCAGCAGTTCCCTCCTCCGGGACAAACGAAACACCATATATTTT. Its protein product is CASSSLLRDKRNTIYF.

The chain carries TRBV10-2 and TRBJ2-1, with 8 bases aligning to TRBD2. Germline CDR1 and CDR2: WSHSY and SAAADI. The CDR3 is made up of 16 amino acids. Trimming removed 0 bases from V and 10 bases from J; junction bases left unmatched: 11. The DNA for the CDR3 is TGCGCCAGCAGTGAGTCGGCAATAGCGGGAATGGGGGAGCAGTTCTTC. Its protein is CASSESAIAGMGEQFF.

The chain links TRBV3-1 (or the pseudogene TRBV3-2) to TRBJ1-2, with D maybe TRBD1 (6 bases). Germline-derived CDR1 and CDR2 are LGHDT and YNNKEL (reference sequence). The CDR3 has 13 residues. V lost 6 bases and J lost 2, with 10 bases in between. The CDR3 sequence: CASRIQGNYGYTF. In DNA, the CDR3 is TGTGCCAGCAGGATACAGGGAAACTATGGCTACACCTTC.

V gene TRBV11-2 combines with J gene TRBJ1-2, with D unclear. CDR3 length: 15 amino acids. Trimming left V 4 bases short and J 5 bases short, with 17 bases between. Looked up from germline, CDR1 is SGHAT and CDR2 is FQNNGV. Here the CDR3 DNA reads TGTGCCAGCAGCTCGCCTTTGCTTCAAACTTATGGCTACACCTTC. Translation: CASSSPLLQTYGYTF.